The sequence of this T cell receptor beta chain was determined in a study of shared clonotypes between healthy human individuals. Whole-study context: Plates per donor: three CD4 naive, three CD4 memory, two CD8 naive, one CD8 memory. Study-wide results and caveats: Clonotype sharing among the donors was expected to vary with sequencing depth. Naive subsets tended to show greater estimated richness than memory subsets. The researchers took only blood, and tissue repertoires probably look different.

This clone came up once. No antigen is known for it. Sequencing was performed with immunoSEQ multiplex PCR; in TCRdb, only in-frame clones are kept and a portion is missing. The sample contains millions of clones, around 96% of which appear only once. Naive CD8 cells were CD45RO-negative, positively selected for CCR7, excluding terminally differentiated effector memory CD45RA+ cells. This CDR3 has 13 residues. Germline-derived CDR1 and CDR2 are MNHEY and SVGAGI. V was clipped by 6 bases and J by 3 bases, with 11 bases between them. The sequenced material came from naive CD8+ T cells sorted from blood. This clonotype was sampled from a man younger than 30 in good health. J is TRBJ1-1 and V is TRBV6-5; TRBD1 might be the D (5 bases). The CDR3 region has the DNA TGTGCCAGCAGCTTCCAAGGGGACACTGAAGCTTTCTTT. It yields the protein CASSFQGDTEAFF.